Listed here are 30 T cell receptor beta chains from one sample, sequenced in a study of PD-1 blockade in classical Hodgkin lymphoma. As to time point: cycle 4 day 1 (C4D1), after less than seven weeks of nivolumab. All the patients suffered relapse after autologous stem cell transplantation, and brentuximab vedotin exposure differed. Sequenced by immunoSEQ multiplex PCR; TCRdb stores in-frame clones only, minus some. This sample has 20,000 or so clones, with 80% found just once. This material consisted of peripheral blood mononuclear cells (PBMCs), taken before the fourth cycle of nivolumab. The receptors were gathered from a human donor with classical Hodgkin lymphoma.

The rearrangement joins TRBV10-3 to TRBJ2-3, with 15 bases aligning to TRBD2. Germline assignment: CDR1 ENHRY and CDR2 SYGVKD. The V and J ends lost 6 bases and 6 bases, in that order; junction bases with no gene match: 4. The CDR3 length is 15 residues. DNA for the CDR3: TGTGCCATCAGGGGACTAGCGGGAGGAGGCGATACGCAGTATTTT. Encoded protein: CAIRGLAGGGDTQYF.

The V gene is TRBV19, the J gene TRBJ2-5; D is undetermined. V lost 1 base and J lost 2, with 2 bases in between. The germline gives CDR1 LNHDA, CDR2 SQIVND (reference sequence). CDR3 size: 12 residues. The chain's CDR3 is CASSIGQETQYF. CDR3 nucleotides: TGTGCCAGTAGTATAGGGCAAGAGACCCAGTACTTC.

This chain joins TRBV5-1 and TRBJ2-3; D possibly uses TRBD1 or TRBD2 (5 bases each). Germline V gene lookup returns CDR1 SGHRS and CDR2 YFSETQ. This CDR3 comprises 15 residues. V lost 0 bases to trimming and J lost 1 base, with 9 bases between them. CDR3 DNA: TGCGCCAGCAGCTTGGGGGGACCGGGCACAGATACGCAGTATTTT. This translates into CASSLGGPGTDTQYF.

The chain recombines TRBV28 with TRBJ1-2, with 7 bases matching TRBD1. The V gene end was trimmed by 6 bases and the J gene end by 8 bases; junction bases not matched to a gene: 9. Germline CDR1 is MDHEN and CDR2 is SYDVKM. CDR3 size: 13 residues. The CDR3 region has the DNA TGTGCCAGCAGCCAGGGGGGCCTCTGGGGCTACACCTTC. Residues: CASSQGGLWGYTF.

The V gene is TRBV18, the J gene TRBJ1-1; TRBD1 agrees at 9 bases. Germline lookup yields CDR1 KGHSH and CDR2 LQKENI. After removal of 3 bases from V and 11 bases from J, the junction contained 10 bases not matched to a gene. CDR3 length: 14 amino acids. CDR3 DNA sequence: TGTGCCAGCTCACCGCCCCGGACAGGGGAGTTGGCTTTCTTT. It codes for CASSPPRTGELAFF.

The chain joins TRBV9 to TRBJ1-1, with no clear D. Trimming took off 4 bases at V and 0 bases at J, with 13 bases between the two ends. The CDR3 is made up of 15 amino acids. Per germline, CDR1 SGDLS and CDR2 YYNGEE. The CDR3 bases are TGTGCCAGCAGCCCAGACCCGGTCATGAACACTGAAGCTTTCTTT. It is translated as CASSPDPVMNTEAFF.

This clone was seen only once. The gene calls are TRBV6-4 and TRBJ2-2; a possible D gene is TRBD2 (5 bases). The CDR3 is made up of 16 amino acids. Germline-derived CDR1 and CDR2 are MRHNA and SNTAGT. The V end was cut by 7 bases, the J end by 4 bases, with 19 bases between. CDR3 residues: CASNRRVELGTGELFF. CDR3 DNA sequence: TGTGCCAGCAACCGCCGTGTCGAACTAGGCACCGGGGAGCTGTTTTTT.

The chain is built from TRBV29-1 and TRBJ1-3; D is undetermined. V was trimmed by 2 bases and J by 3 bases, leaving 8 bases between them. The germline CDR1 and CDR2 sequences are SQVTM and ANQGSEA. The CDR3 runs to 13 residues. In DNA, the CDR3 is TGCAGCGTTGAATTGTCGCGTGGAAACACCATATATTTT. It yields the protein CSVELSRGNTIYF.

The chain has TRBV7-2 and TRBJ2-1; 13 positions agree with TRBD2. V was pared by 6 bases and J by 4 bases, with 9 bases of the junction left unmatched. This CDR3 contains 17 residues. Germline CDR1 is SGHTA and CDR2 is FQGNSA. The CDR3 nucleotides read TGTGCCAGCAGTTCTGGACTAGCGGGGGCTGGTTACAATGAGCAGTTCTTC. Encoded protein: CASSSGLAGAGYNEQFF.

This clone appeared a single time. V gene TRBV28 combines with J gene TRBJ2-3; D could derive from TRBD1 or TRBD2 (5 bases each). The CDR3 covers 14 residues. CDR1 and CDR2 (germline): MDHEN, SYDVKM. Trimming removed 10 bases at V and 0 bases at J, with 14 bases between. The CDR3 spells CATRVRDSTDTQYF. CDR3 nucleotides: TGTGCCACCCGCGTCCGGGACAGCACAGATACGCAGTATTTT. The full variable domain, in which reference TRBV28 and TRBJ2-3 provide the parts outside the CDR3, is DVKVTQSSRYLVKRTGEKVFLECVQDMDHENMFWYRQDPGLGLRLIYFSYDVKMKEKGDIPEGYSVSREKKERFSLILESASTNQTSMYLCATRVRDSTDTQYFGPGTRLTVL.

The chain links TRBV18 to TRBJ1-1; 8 nucleotides match TRBD1. With V trimmed by 0 bases and J by 3 bases, 3 bases remained unmatched. There are 15 residues in the CDR3. Germline CDR1 KGHSH, CDR2 LQKENI. Here the CDR3 reads CASSPPSTGDTEAFF. The CDR3 DNA follows: TGTGCCAGCTCACCACCGTCGACAGGGGACACTGAAGCTTTCTTT.

The chain combines TRBV18 with TRBJ1-1, with D hard to call. There are 13 residues in the CDR3. Trimming pared 0 bases from V and 5 bases from J, leaving 7 bases between. The germline gives CDR1 KGHSH, CDR2 LQKENI. The CDR3 nucleotides are TGTGCCAGCTCACCACCCCCAAAGACTGAAGCTTTCTTT. Translating it yields CASSPPPKTEAFF.

The rearrangement joins TRBV7-3 to TRBJ2-7; 10 bases align to TRBD2. CDR1 is SGHTA, CDR2 FQGTGA, per germline. CDR3 length equals 15 residues. V was pared by 5 bases and J by 4 bases, with 8 bases of the junction left unmatched. The CDR3 spells CASSPRASGRYEQYF. CDR3 DNA sequence: TGTGCCAGCAGCCCCCGGGCTAGCGGGAGATACGAGCAGTACTTC. Drawing the rest from reference TRBV7-3 and TRBJ2-7, the complete variable domain is GAGVSQTPSNKVTEKGKYVELRCDPISGHTALYWYRQSLGQGPEFLIYFQGTGAADDSGLPNDRFFAVRPEGSVSTLKIQRTERGDSAVYLCASSPRASGRYEQYFGPGTRLTVT.

This clone was recorded a few times. Other nucleotide sequences in the sample specify the same CDR3. V gene TRBV6-5 combines with J gene TRBJ2-5; D unclear. The CDR3 consists of 13 residues. Germline loops: CDR1 MNHEY, CDR2 SVGAGI. Between the trimmed V and J ends, which lost 6 bases and 2 bases, there was a span of 10 bases. CDR3 protein: CASSKRVQETQYF. CDR3 coding DNA: TGTGCCAGCAGCAAAAGGGTGCAAGAGACCCAGTACTTC.

This clone is medium-sized. V is TRBV11-1 and J is TRBJ2-6, with D possibly being TRBD1 (6 bases). The CDR3 contains 14 residues. V was cut by 5 bases and J by 6 bases, with 11 bases left in between. Germline-derived CDR1 and CDR2 are SGHAT and FQDESV (reference sequence). The CDR3 loop is CASSHRVVANVLTF. DNA of the CDR3: TGTGCCAGCAGCCACAGGGTAGTGGCCAACGTCCTGACTTTC. Variable domain in full (rest from reference TRBV11-1 and TRBJ2-6): EAEVAQSPRYKITEKSQAVAFWCDPISGHATLYWYRQILGQGPELLVQFQDESVVDDSQLPKDRFSAERLKGVDSTLKIQPAELGDSAMYLCASSHRVVANVLTFGAGSRLTVL.

In this sample, this clone turned up once. The CDR3: CASSLDGEKLFF. CDR3 nucleotides: TGTGCCAGCAGCTTAGACGGCGAAAAACTGTTTTTT. The chain has TRBV7-9 and TRBJ1-4; D call uncertain. This CDR3 is 12 amino acids long. V shed 1 base and J shed 8 bases, with 5 bases lying between them. Germline lookup yields CDR1 SEHNR and CDR2 FQNEAQ (reference sequence). Full variable domain (missing parts from reference TRBV7-9 and TRBJ1-4): DTGVSQNPRHKITKRGQNVTFRCDPISEHNRLYWYRQTLGQGPEFLTYFQNEAQLEKSRLLSDRFSAERPKGSFSTLEIQRTEQGDSAMYLCASSLDGEKLFFGSGTQLSVL.

The rearrangement joins TRBV7-2 to TRBJ1-5; perhaps TRBD1 as D (6 bases). V shed 5 bases and J shed 4 bases, with 18 bases lying between them. Germline V gives CDR1 SGHTA, CDR2 FQGNSA. This CDR3 has 16 amino acids. The CDR3 is CASSQRRDTNNQPQHF. CDR3 nucleotide sequence: TGTGCCAGCAGCCAACGCCGGGACACCAATAATCAGCCCCAGCATTTT.

This sequence joins TRBV5-4 and TRBJ2-1; TRBD2 aligns across 9 bases. Germline V gene data show CDR1 as SGHNT and CDR2 as YYREEE (reference sequence). This CDR3 has 16 residues. Losses at the gene ends were 3 bases for V and 10 bases for J; bases not matched to a gene: 14. The CDR3 is CASSSPATSGYWEQFF. The CDR3, as DNA: TGTGCCAGCAGCTCACCCGCGACTAGCGGCTATTGGGAGCAGTTCTTC.

Points on this clone: One junction end disagrees with the germline gene, perhaps due to a read error. The V gene is TRBV5-1, the J gene TRBJ1-6; D remains ambiguous. CDR1 and CDR2 (germline): SGHRS, YFSETQ. CDR3 size: 15 residues. CDR3 sequence reads: CASSLGFSFNSPLHF. For the CDR3, the DNA is TGCGCCAGCAGCTTAGGGTTCTCCTTTAATTCACCCCTCCACTTT. The full variable domain, rest sourced from reference TRBV5-1 and TRBJ1-6, is KAGVTQTPRYLIKTRGQQVTLSCSPISGHRSVSWYQQTPGQGLQFLFEYFSETQRNKGNFPGRFSGRQFSNSRSEMNVSTLELGDSALYLCASSLGFSFNSPLHFGNGTRLTVT.

The CDR3 DNA reads TGTGCCAGCAGCTTACAGGGCACCGGGGAGCTGTTTTTT. This translates into CASSLQGTGELFF. The chain is built from TRBV7-9 and TRBJ2-2; possibly TRBD1 for D (5 bases). Trimming took 2 bases from V and 4 from J, leaving 5 bases between them. This CDR3 has 13 amino acids. Germline loops: CDR1 SEHNR, CDR2 FQNEAQ (reference sequence).

The gene calls are TRBV2 and TRBJ1-5; D not resolved. The CDR3 is 16 amino acids. Trimming removed 4 bases at V and 0 bases at J, with 13 bases between. Germline V lookup: CDR1 SNHLY, CDR2 FYNNEI. The CDR3 DNA is TGTGCCAGCAGTGGCGACCGACCGAATAGCAATCAGCCCCAGCATTTT. This translates into CASSGDRPNSNQPQHF. The whole variable domain, remainder taken from reference TRBV2 and TRBJ1-5, is EPEVTQTPSHQVTQMGQEVILRCVPISNHLYFYWYRQILGQKVEFLVSFYNNEISEKSEIFDDQFSVERPDGSNFTLKIRSTKLEDSAMYFCASSGDRPNSNQPQHFGDGTRLSIL.

The chain links TRBV5-1 to TRBJ2-1; TRBD1 aligns across 9 bases. Trimming removed 5 bases from V and 3 bases from J; junction bases left unmatched: 9. CDR3 length: 16 amino acids. Germline V gene lookup returns CDR1 SGHRS and CDR2 YFSETQ. CDR3 in amino acids: CASSPLGQGLYNEQFF. The CDR3 DNA follows: TGCGCCAGCAGTCCTCTGGGACAGGGCCTCTACAATGAGCAGTTCTTC.

The chain combines TRBV4-2 with TRBJ1-2; 7 nucleotides agree with TRBD1. Germline V lookup: CDR1 LGHNA, CDR2 YNFKEQ. This CDR3 spans 16 amino acids. V was pared by 3 bases and J by 8 bases, with 15 bases of the junction left unmatched. The CDR3 spells CASSHETGVESNGYTF. CDR3 nucleotides: TGTGCCAGCAGCCATGAAACAGGGGTGGAATCGAACGGCTACACCTTC.

Here the CDR3 reads CASSEGGASYEQYF. For the CDR3, the DNA is TGCGCCAGCAGTGAGGGAGGGGCCTCCTACGAGCAGTACTTC. The V and J genes are TRBV10-1 and TRBJ2-7, with D perhaps TRBD2 (6 bases). From germline, CDR1 is WNHNN and CDR2 SYGVQD (reference sequence). The CDR3 contains 14 residues. The V gene lost 2 bases and the J gene lost 0 bases, with 8 bases spanning the gap.

This chain links TRBV4-3 with TRBJ1-2; D gene ambiguous. Germline CDR1 is LGHNA and CDR2 is YSLEER. CDR3 size: 14 residues. The V end lost 2 bases, the J end lost 5 bases, and 12 bases lay between the germline ends. In DNA form, the CDR3 reads TGCGCCAGCAGCCAAACGGTGGACTTTTATGGCTACACCTTC. It specifies CASSQTVDFYGYTF.

CDR3 protein: CASSSLTGELFF. CDR3 bases: TGTGCCAGCAGCTCATTGACCGGGGAGCTGTTTTTT. The chain couples TRBV5-6 to TRBJ2-2, with D hard to call. CDR1 and CDR2 (germline): SGHDT, YYEEEE. V dropped 3 bases and J dropped 5 bases, with 5 bases sitting between them. The CDR3 has 12 amino acids. Variable domain in full (rest from reference TRBV5-6 and TRBJ2-2): DAGVTQSPTHLIKTRGQQVTLRCSPKSGHDTVSWYQQALGQGPQFIFQYYEEEERQRGNFPDRFSGHQFPNYSSELNVNALLLGDSALYLCASSSLTGELFFGEGSRLTVL.

The chain recombines TRBV7-9 with TRBJ1-2; D unresolved. Germline values: CDR1 SEHNR, CDR2 FQNEAQ (reference sequence). Trimming pared 6 bases from V and 12 bases from J, leaving 17 bases between. CDR3 length equals 12 residues. This chain's CDR3 is CASSQEPRMNTF. CDR3 DNA sequence: TGTGCCAGCAGTCAGGAGCCGCGGATGAACACCTTC. The variable domain in full, with the rest retrieved from reference TRBV7-9 and TRBJ1-2, is DTGVSQNPRHKITKRGQNVTFRCDPISEHNRLYWYRQTLGQGPEFLTYFQNEAQLEKSRLLSDRFSAERPKGSFSTLEIQRTEQGDSAMYLCASSQEPRMNTFGSGTRLTVV.

The rearrangement uses TRBV7-6 and TRBJ2-3; 8 positions match TRBD2. The CDR3 length is 15 residues. Germline-derived CDR1 and CDR2 are SGHVS and FNYEAQ. V lost 2 bases, J lost 4 bases, and 5 bases stayed unmatched. CDR3 sequence (DNA): TGTGCCAGCAGCTTATCGGGGGGGACGGCAGATACGCAGTATTTT. It specifies CASSLSGGTADTQYF.

Turning to this clone: At the DNA level, this CDR3 is encoded by other sequences in the same sample as well. This rearrangement joins TRBV6-5 to TRBJ1-2; tentative D call: TRBD1 (6 bases). Trimming shortened V by 5 bases and J by 4 bases, and 17 bases separated the two germline ends. Germline values: CDR1 MNHEY, CDR2 SVGAGI. This CDR3 has 15 residues. The chain's CDR3 is CASSPGSGGSYGYTF. Written as DNA, the CDR3 is TGTGCCAGCAGTCCCGGGTCGGGGGGCAGCTATGGCTACACCTTC.

This chain uses TRBV7-3 with TRBJ2-5; D not certain. Germline loops: CDR1 SGHTA, CDR2 FQGTGA. CDR3 length: 15 residues. With 5 bases removed from V and 1 base from J, the gap between germline ends came to 14 bases. The CDR3 bases are TGTGCCAGCAGCGCTCAAAAGGGCCCCCAAGAGACCCAGTACTTC. Translating gives CASSAQKGPQETQYF.